These T cell receptor beta chains were read from a single sample in a study of cytomegalovirus exposure and HLA in healthy donors. Using immunoSEQ multiplex PCR, the repertoire was profiled, and TCRdb retains in-frame clones only, with some absent. This table lists under 250,000 clones. The specimen sequenced was PBMCs. These receptors originate from a girl aged 2-10 years in good health and CMV-seropositive. Each CDR3 is given with its conserved first and last residue. A D gene is named only where the DNA matches it firmly.

d_gene	v_gene	j_gene	CDR3nt	CDR3aa
TRBD1	TRBV4-2	TRBJ2-7	TGTGCCAGCAGCCAGGGGACAGAGCCTAGGGAGCAGTACTTC	CASSQGTEPREQYF
TRBD2	TRBV7-3	TRBJ2-1	TGTGCCAGCAGCTTAGGACAGGCAAAGACTAGCGGGGTGGTCTTC	CASSLGQAKTSGVVF
TRBD2	TRBV19	TRBJ2-5	TGTGCCAGTAGTATAGCCGGCGGGGGGAGCGGGAGGCCGTACCAAGAGACCCAGTACTTC	CASSIAGGGSGRPYQETQYF
TRBD2	TRBV27	TRBJ2-7	TGTGCCAGCTCTAGAGCGGGAGGGCTCTCCTACGAGCAGTACTTC	CASSRAGGLSYEQYF
NA	TRBV13	TRBJ2-1	TGTGCCAGCAGCTTCACCGGGAACGAGCAGTTCTTC	CASSFTGNEQFF
TRBD2	TRBV9	TRBJ2-1	TGTGCCAGCAGCGTAGATGGAGGGGGAAGCGGGAGCTCCTACAATGAGCAGTTCTTC	CASSVDGGGSGSSYNEQFF
TRBD2	TRBV25-1	TRBJ2-1	TGTGCCAGTAGGCGGGGACTAGCGGAGCAGTTCTTC	CASRRGLAEQFF
TRBD2	TRBV2	TRBJ2-1	TGTGCCAGCAGTGATGGGGAACTAGCGGGAGGACCGAATGAGCAGTTCTTC	CASSDGELAGGPNEQFF
TRBD1	TRBV5-1	TRBJ1-4	TGCGCCAGCAAGAGGGGCCAGGGGGCAACTAATGAAAAACTGTTTTTT	CASKRGQGATNEKLFF
TRBD1	TRBV6-1	TRBJ2-7	TGTGCCGCGGAGACAGGGGAGACCTACGAGCAGTACTTC	CAAETGETYEQYF
TRBD2	TRBV14	TRBJ2-1	TGTGCCAGCAGCCCACGACTAGCGGGAGGAGAAACGATGTTCTTC	CASSPRLAGGETMFF
NA	TRBV28	TRBJ2-1	TGTGCCAGCACTTACGGGTACGATGAGCAGTTCTTC	CASTYGYDEQFF
NA	TRBV19	TRBJ1-1	TGTGCCAGTAGCCGCCCGGGGAGAAGAACTGAAGCTTTCTTT	CASSRPGRRTEAFF
NA	TRBV5-1	TRBJ2-5	TGCGCCAGCAGCTTGGCCTTGGCTGAGGCGGAGACCCAGTACTTC	CASSLALAEAETQYF
TRBD2	TRBV28	TRBJ2-7	TGTGCCACCTCCCGGGGGACTAGCGGGAGGGTTTTCTACGAGCAGTACTTC	CATSRGTSGRVFYEQYF
TRBD2	TRBV29-1	TRBJ2-1	TGCAGCGTTGGGACTAGCGTAAGCTCCTACAATGAGCAGTTCTTC	CSVGTSVSSYNEQFF
TRBD2	TRBV7-6	TRBJ2-3	TGTGCCAGCAGCTCAACGACTAGCGGGAGACTCGGGCACACGGATACGCAGTATTTT	CASSSTTSGRLGHTDTQYF
NA	TRBV4-1	TRBJ2-7	TGCGCCAGCAGCCAAGATCGGGGCTCCTACGAGCAGTACTTC	CASSQDRGSYEQYF
TRBD2	TRBV28	TRBJ2-7	TGTGCCAGCAGTTCTCTAGCGGGAATCTCCTACGAGCAGTACTTC	CASSSLAGISYEQYF
TRBD1	TRBV27	TRBJ1-1	TGTGCCAGCAGTCCTAGACAGGGGCAGTACACTGAAGCTTTCTTT	CASSPRQGQYTEAFF
TRBD2	TRBV11-1	TRBJ2-6	TGTGCCAGCAGCTTACAAGTGGGAGCGGGGTACTCTGGGGCCAACGTCCTGACTTTC	CASSLQVGAGYSGANVLTF
NA	TRBV27	TRBJ2-4	TGTGCCAGCAGCTCCCCCCCAGGCATTCAGTACTTC	CASSSPPGIQYF
NA	TRBV27	TRBJ2-7	TGTGCCAGCAGTTTAGGTACTAGCTACGAGCAGTACTTC	CASSLGTSYEQYF
TRBD2	TRBV27	TRBJ2-3	TGTGCCAGCAGTTCTAGCGGGAGCACTAGCACAGATACGCAGTATTTT	CASSSSGSTSTDTQYF